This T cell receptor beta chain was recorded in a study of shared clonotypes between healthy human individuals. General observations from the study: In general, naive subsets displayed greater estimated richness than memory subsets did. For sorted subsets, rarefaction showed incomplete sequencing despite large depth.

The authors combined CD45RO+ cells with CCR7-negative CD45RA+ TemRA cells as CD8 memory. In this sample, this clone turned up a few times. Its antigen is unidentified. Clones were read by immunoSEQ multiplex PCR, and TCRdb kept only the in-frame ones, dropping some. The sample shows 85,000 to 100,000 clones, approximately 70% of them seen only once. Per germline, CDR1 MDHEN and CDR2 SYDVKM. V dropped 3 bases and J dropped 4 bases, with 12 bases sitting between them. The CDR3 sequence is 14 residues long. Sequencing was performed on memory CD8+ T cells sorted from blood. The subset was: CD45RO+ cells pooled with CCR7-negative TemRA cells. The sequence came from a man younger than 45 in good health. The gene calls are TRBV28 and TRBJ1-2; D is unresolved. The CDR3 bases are TGTGCCAGCAGTTTGTCGCCAGGAACCTATGGCTACACCTTC. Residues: CASSLSPGTYGYTF.